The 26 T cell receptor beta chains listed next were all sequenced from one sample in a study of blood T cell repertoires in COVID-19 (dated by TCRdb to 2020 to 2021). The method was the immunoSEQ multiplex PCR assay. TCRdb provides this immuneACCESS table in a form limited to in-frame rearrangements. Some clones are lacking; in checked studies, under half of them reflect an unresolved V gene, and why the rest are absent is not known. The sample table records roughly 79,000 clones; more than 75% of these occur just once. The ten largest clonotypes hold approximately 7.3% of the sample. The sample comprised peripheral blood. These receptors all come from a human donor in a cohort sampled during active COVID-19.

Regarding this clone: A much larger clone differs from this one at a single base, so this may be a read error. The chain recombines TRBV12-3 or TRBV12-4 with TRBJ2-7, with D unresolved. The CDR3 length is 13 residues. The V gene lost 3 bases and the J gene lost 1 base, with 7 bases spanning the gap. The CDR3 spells CASSLGRSYEQYF. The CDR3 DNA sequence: TGTGCCAGCAGTTTGGGCAGGTCCTACGAGCAGTACTTC.

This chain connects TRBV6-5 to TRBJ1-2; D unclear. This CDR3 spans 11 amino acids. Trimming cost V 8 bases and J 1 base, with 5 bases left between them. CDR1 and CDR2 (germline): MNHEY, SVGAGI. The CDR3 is CASYFNYGYTF. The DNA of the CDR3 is TGTGCCAGCTACTTTAACTATGGCTACACCTTC.

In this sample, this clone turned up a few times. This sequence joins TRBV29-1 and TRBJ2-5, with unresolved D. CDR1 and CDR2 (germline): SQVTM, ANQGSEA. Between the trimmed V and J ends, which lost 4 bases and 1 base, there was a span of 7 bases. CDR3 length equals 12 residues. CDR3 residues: CSVVEIQETQYF. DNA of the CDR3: TGCAGCGTTGTGGAGATCCAAGAGACCCAGTACTTC.

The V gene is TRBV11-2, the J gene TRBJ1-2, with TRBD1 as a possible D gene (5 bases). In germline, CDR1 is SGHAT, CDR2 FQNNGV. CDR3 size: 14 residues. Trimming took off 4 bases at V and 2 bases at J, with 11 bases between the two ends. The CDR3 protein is CASSYEQANYGYTF. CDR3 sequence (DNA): TGTGCCAGCAGCTACGAACAGGCGAACTATGGCTACACCTTC.

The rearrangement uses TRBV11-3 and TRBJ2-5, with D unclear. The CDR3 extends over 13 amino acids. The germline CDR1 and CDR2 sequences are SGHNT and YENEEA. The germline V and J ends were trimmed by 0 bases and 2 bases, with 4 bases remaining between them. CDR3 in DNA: TGTGCCAGCAGCTTAGAGTCTCAAGAGACCCAGTACTTC. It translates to CASSLESQETQYF.

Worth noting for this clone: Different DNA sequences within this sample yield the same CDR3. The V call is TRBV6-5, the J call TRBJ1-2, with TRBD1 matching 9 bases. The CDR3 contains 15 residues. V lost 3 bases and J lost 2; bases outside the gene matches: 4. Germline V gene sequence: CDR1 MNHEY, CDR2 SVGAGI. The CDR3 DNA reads TGTGCCAGCAGTTATTCCGGGACAGGGAACTATGGCTACACCTTC. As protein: CASSYSGTGNYGYTF.

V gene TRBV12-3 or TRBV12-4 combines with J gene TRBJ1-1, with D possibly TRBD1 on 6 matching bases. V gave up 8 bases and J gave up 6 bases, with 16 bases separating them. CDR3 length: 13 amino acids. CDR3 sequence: CASGKGGPAEAFF. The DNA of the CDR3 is TGTGCCAGCGGGAAGGGGGGGCCAGCTGAAGCTTTCTTT.

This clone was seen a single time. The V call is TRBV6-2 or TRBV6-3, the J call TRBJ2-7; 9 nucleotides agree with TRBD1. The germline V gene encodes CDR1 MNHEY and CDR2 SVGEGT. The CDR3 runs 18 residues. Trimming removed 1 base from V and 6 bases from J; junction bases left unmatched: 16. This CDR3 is CASSYFGESGTGLGEQYF. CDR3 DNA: TGTGCCAGCAGTTACTTCGGGGAATCTGGGACAGGGCTTGGCGAGCAGTACTTC.

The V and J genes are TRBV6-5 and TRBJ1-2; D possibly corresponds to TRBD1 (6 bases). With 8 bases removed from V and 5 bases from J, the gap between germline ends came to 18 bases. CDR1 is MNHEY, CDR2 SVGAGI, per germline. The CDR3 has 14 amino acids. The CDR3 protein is CASGGGGGRYGYTF. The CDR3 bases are TGTGCCAGCGGGGGAGGGGGAGGAAGGTATGGCTACACCTTC.

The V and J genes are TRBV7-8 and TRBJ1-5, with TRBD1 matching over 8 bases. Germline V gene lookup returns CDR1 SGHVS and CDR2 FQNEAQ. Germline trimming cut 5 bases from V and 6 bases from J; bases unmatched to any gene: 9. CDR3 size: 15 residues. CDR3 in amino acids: CASSLGQGLVQPQHF. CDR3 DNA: TGTGCCAGCAGCCTCGGACAGGGTTTGGTTCAGCCCCAGCATTTT.

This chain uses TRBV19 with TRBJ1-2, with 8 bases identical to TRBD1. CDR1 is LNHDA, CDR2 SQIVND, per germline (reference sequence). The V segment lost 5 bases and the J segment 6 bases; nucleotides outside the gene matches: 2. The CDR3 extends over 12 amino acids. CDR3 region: CASSDRGHGYTF. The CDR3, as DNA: TGTGCCAGTAGTGACAGGGGCCATGGCTACACCTTC.

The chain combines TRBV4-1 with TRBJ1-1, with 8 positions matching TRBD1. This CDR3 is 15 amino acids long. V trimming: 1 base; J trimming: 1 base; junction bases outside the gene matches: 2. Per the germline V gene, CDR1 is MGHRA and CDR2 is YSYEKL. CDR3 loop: CASSQAGQGNTEAFF. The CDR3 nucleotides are TGCGCCAGCAGCCAAGCCGGACAGGGGAACACTGAAGCTTTCTTT.

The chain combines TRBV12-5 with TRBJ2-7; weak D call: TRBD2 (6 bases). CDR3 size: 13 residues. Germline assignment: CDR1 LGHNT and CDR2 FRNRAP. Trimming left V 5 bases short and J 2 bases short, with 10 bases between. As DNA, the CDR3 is TGTGCTAGTGGTCCCGGGGGAGCCTACGAGCAGTACTTC. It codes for CASGPGGAYEQYF. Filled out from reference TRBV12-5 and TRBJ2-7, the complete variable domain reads DARVTQTPRHKVTEMGQEVTMRCQPILGHNTVFWYRQTMMQGLELLAYFRNRAPLDDSGMPKDRFSAEMPDATLATLKIQPSEPRDSAVYFCASGPGGAYEQYFGPGTRLTVT.

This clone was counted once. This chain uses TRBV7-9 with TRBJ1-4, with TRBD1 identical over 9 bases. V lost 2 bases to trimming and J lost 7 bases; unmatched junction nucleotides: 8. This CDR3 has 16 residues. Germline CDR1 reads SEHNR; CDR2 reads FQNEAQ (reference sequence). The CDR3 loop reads CASSLTLGQGGEKLFF. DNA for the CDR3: TGTGCCAGCAGCTTAACCTTGGGACAGGGAGGTGAAAAACTGTTTTTT.

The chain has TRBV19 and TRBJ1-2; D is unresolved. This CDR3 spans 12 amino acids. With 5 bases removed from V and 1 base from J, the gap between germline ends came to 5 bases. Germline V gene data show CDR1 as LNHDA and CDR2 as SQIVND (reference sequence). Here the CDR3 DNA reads TGTGCCAGTAGTTGGCATAACTATGGCTACACCTTC. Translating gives CASSWHNYGYTF. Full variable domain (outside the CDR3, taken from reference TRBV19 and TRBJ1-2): DGGITQSPKYLFRKEGQNVTLSCEQNLNHDAMYWYRQDPGQGLRLIYYSQIVNDFQKGDIAEGYSVSREKKESFPLTVTSAQKNPTAFYLCASSWHNYGYTFGSGTRLTVV.

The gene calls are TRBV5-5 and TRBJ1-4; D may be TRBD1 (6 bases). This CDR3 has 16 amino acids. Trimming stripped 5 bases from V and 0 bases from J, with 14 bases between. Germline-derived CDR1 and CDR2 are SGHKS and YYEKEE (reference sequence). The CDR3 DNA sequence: TGTGCCAGCAGGAGGCGGACAGACTCAACTAATGAAAAACTGTTTTTT. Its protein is CASRRRTDSTNEKLFF.

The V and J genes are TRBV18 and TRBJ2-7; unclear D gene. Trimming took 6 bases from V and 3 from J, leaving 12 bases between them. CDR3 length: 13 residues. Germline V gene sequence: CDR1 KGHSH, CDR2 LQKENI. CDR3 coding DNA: TGTGCCAGCTCTCCCCAGCCGGGCTACGAGCAGTACTTC. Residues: CASSPQPGYEQYF. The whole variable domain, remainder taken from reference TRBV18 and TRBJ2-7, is NAGVMQNPRHLVRRRGQEARLRCSPMKGHSHVYWYRQLPEEGLKFMVYLQKENIIDESGMPKERFSAEFPKEGPSILRIQQVVRGDSAAYFCASSPQPGYEQYFGPGTRLTVT.

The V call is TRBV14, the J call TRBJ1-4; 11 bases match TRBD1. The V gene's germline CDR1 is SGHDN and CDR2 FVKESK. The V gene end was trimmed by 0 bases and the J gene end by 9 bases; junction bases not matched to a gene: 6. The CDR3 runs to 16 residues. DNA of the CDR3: TGTGCCAGCAGCCAAGATCTAAGGACAGGGGGCAAAAAACTGTTTTTT. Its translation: CASSQDLRTGGKKLFF.

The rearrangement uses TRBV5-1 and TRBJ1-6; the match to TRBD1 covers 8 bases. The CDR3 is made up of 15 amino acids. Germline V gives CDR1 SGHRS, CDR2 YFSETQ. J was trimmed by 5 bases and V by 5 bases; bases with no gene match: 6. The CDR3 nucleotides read TGCGCCAGCAGAACTGGACAGGGTGATAATTCACCCCTCCACTTT. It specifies CASRTGQGDNSPLHF.

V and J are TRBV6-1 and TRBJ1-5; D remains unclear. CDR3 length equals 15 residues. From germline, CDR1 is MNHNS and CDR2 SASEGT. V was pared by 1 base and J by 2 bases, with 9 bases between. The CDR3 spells CASSEGGGGNQPQHF. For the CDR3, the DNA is TGTGCCAGCAGTGAAGGGGGAGGTGGCAATCAGCCCCAGCATTTT.

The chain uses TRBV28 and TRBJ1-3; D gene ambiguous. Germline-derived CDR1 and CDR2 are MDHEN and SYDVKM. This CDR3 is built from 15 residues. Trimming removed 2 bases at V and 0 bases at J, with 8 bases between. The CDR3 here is CASSLRGISGNTIYF. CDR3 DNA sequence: TGTGCCAGCAGTTTAAGAGGAATCTCTGGAAACACCATATATTTT. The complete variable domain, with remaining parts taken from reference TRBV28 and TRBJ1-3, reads DVKVTQSSRYLVKRTGEKVFLECVQDMDHENMFWYRQDPGLGLRLIYFSYDVKMKEKGDIPEGYSVSREKKERFSLILESASTNQTSMYLCASSLRGISGNTIYFGEGSWLTVV.

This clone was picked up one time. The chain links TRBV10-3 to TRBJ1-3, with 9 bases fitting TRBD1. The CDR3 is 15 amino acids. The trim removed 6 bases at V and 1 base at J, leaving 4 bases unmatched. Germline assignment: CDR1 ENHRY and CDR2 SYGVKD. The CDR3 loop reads CAIRDDRGSGNTIYF. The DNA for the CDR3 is TGTGCCATCAGAGATGACAGGGGGTCTGGAAACACCATATATTTT.

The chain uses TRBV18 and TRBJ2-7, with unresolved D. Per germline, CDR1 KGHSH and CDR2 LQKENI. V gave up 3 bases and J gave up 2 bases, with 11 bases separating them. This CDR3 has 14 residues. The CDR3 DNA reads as TGTGCCAGCTCACCGACGGTCCGGGCCTACGAGCAGTACTTC. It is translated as CASSPTVRAYEQYF.

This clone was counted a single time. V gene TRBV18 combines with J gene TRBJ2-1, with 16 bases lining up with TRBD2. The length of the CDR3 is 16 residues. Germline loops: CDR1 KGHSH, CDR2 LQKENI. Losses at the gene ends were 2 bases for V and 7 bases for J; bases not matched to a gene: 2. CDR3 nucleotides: TGTGCCAGCTCACCAGTGGGACTAGCGGGGGGGAATGAGCAGTTCTTC. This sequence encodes CASSPVGLAGGNEQFF.

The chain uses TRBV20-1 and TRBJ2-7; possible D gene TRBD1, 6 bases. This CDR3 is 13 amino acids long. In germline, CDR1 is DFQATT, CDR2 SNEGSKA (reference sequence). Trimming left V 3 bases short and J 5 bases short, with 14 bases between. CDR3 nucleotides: TGCAGTGCTAGTGTGGGGGCAAGCGACGAGCAGTACTTC. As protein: CSASVGASDEQYF.

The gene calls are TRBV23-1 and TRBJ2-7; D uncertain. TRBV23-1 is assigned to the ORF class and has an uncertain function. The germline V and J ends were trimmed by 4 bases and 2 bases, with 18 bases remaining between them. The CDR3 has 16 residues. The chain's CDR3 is CASSRPRTLSPYEQYF. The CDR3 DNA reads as TGCGCCAGCAGTCGGCCCCGAACCCTTTCCCCCTACGAGCAGTACTTC.